This T cell receptor (beta chain) was found in a study of blood T cell repertoires in COVID-19. Data came from immunoSEQ multiplex PCR; TCRdb stores just in-frame clones and leaves some out. The table shows a few hundred thousand clones, with around 85% occurring only once. CDR1 is MDHEN, CDR2 SYDVKM, per germline. The CDR3 is made up of 17 amino acids. The J segment lost 0 bases and the V segment lost 4 bases, leaving 7 bases of the junction unmatched. The source is a woman aged 40 to 50 with acute COVID-19. The J gene is TRBJ2-1, the V gene TRBV28; TRBD2 aligns across 9 bases. Sequencing was performed on PBMCs or T cells enriched from blood (not recorded which). CDR3 sequence (DNA): TGTGCCAGCAGTTCCCGTCTAGCGGGGAGCTCCTACAATGAGCAGTTCTTC. This gives the protein CASSSRLAGSSYNEQFF.